This record looks at one T cell receptor beta chain sequence and its context. Germline-derived CDR1 and CDR2 are SGHTA and FQGNSA. V was clipped by 2 bases and J by 6 bases; unmatched bases: 10. The CDR3 covers 16 residues. The sample originates from a study of T cell changes during pregnancy in multiple sclerosis. TCRdb's table, derived via immunoSEQ multiplex PCR, lists solely in-frame clones and lacks some. The table shows around 72,000 clones, with 91% occurring only once. V and J are TRBV7-2 and TRBJ2-7; 10 bases map to TRBD2. This clonotype was obtained from a female donor in good health, enrolled as a control in a pregnancy study. Sequencing used peripheral blood, obtained in the third trimester of pregnancy. CDR3 amino acids: CASSLSTAGGPGEQYF. CDR3 DNA: TGTGCCAGCAGCTTATCAACAGCGGGAGGGCCTGGCGAGCAGTACTTC. Variable domain in full (rest from reference TRBV7-2 and TRBJ2-7): GAGVSQSPSNKVTEKGKDVELRCDPISGHTALYWYRQSLGQGLEFLIYFQGNSAPDKSGLPSDRFSAERTGGSVSTLTIQRTQQEDSAVYLCASSLSTAGGPGEQYFGPGTRLTVT.